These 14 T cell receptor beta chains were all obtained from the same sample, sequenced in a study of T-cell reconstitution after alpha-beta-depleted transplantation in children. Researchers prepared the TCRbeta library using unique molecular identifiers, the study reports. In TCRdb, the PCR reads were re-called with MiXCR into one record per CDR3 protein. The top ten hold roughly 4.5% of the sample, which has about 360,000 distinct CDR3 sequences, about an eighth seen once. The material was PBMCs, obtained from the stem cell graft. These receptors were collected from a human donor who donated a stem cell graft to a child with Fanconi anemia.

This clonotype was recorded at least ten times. The CDR3 sequence: CASSLAPGQEDFNYGYTF. CDR3 coding DNA: TGCGCCAGCAGCTTGGCCCCGGGACAGGAGGACTTTAACTATGGCTACACCTTC. This chain connects TRBV5-1 to TRBJ1-2; 8 nucleotides match TRBD1. Germline V gene sequence: CDR1 SGHRS, CDR2 YFSETQ. J lost 1 base, V lost 0 bases, and 11 bases had no gene match. The CDR3 is 18 residues long.

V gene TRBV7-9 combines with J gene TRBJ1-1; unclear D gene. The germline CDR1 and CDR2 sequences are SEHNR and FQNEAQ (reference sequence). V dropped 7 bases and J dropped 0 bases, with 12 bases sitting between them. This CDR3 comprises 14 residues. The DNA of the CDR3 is TGTGCCAGCACCCAAGAGGAGATGAACACTGAAGCTTTCTTT. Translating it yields CASTQEEMNTEAFF. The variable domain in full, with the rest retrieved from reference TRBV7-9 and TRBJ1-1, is DTGVSQNPRHKITKRGQNVTFRCDPISEHNRLYWYRQTLGQGPEFLTYFQNEAQLEKSRLLSDRFSAERPKGSFSTLEIQRTEQGDSAMYLCASTQEEMNTEAFFGQGTRLTVV.

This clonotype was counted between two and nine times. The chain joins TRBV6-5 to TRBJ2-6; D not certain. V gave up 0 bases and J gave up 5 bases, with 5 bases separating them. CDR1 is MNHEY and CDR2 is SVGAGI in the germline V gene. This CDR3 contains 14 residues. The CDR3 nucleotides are TGTGCCAGCAGTTACTCAAGGAGGGCCAACGTCCTGACTTTC. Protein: CASSYSRRANVLTF.

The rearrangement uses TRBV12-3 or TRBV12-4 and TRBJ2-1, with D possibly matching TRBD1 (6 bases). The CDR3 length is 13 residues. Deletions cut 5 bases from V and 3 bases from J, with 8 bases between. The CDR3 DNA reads TGTGCCAGCAGTGGGGGCCACTACAATGAGCAGTTCTTC. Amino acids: CASSGGHYNEQFF.

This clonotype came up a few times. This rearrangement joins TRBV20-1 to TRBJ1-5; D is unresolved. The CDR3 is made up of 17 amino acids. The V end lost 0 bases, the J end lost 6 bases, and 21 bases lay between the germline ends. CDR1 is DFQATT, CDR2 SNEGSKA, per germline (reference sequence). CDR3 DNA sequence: TGCAGTGCTAGAGATGGGAAGGGCAGTTTCGGCATTCAGCCCCAGCATTTT. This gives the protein CSARDGKGSFGIQPQHF.

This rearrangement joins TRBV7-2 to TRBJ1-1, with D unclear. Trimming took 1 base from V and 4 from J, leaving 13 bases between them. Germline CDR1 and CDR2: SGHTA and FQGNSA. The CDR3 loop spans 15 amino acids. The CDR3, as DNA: TGTGCCAGCAGCTTAGTAGGCACCGGCGTCACTGAAGCTTTCTTT. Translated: CASSLVGTGVTEAFF.

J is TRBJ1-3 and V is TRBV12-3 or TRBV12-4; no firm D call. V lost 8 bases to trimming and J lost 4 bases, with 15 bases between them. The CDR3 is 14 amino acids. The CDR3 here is CASVERLGGNTIYF. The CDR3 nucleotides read TGTGCCAGCGTGGAGCGATTAGGGGGAAACACCATATATTTT.

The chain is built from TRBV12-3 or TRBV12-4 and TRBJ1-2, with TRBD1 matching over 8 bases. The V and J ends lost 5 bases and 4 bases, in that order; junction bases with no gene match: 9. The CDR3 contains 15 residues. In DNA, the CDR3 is TGTGCCAGCAGTCCCCTCACGACAGGGGCCTATGGCTACACCTTC. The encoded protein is CASSPLTTGAYGYTF.

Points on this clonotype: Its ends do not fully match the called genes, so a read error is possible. CDR3 amino acids: CAISDGQGNEQCF. In DNA form, the CDR3 reads TGTGCCATCAGTGATGGACAGGGTAACGAGCAGTGCTTC. V and J are TRBV10-3 and TRBJ2-7, with TRBD1 identical over 8 bases. Germline V CDR1 and CDR2: ENHRY, SYGVKD. The CDR3 runs 13 residues.

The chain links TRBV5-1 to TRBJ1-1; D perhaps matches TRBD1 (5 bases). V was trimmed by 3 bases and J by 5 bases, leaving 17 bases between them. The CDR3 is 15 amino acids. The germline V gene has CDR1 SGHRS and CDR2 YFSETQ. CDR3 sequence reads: CASSWGEFTLTEAFF. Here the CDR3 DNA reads TGCGCCAGCAGCTGGGGGGAGTTCACCCTGACTGAAGCTTTCTTT.

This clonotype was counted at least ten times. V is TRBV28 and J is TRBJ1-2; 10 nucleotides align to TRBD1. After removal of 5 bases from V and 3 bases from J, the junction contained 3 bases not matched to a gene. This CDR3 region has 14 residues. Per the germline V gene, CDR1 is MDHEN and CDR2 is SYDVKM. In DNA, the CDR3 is TGTGCCAGCAGTATCGGGACAGGGGACTATGGCTACACCTTC. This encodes CASSIGTGDYGYTF.

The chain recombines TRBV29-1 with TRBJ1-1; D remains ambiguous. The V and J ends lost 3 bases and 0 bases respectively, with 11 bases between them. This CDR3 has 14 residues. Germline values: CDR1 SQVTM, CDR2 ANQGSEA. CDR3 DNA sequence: TGCAGCGTTGAGATCAGCCTTCTGAACACTGAAGCTTTCTTT. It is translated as CSVEISLLNTEAFF.

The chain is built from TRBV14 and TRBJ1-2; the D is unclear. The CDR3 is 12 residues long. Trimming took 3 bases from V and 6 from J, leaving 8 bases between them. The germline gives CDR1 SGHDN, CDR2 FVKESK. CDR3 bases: TGTGCCAGCAGCCATGGGGTGCATGGCTACACCTTC. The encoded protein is CASSHGVHGYTF.

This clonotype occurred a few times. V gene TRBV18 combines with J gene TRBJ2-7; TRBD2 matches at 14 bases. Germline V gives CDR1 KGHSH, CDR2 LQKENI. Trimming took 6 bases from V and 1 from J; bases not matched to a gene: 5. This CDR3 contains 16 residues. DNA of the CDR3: TGTGCCAGCTCCCCCGGGACTAGCGGGGGTTCCTACGAGCAGTACGTC. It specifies CASSPGTSGGSYEQYV.